This entry lists 22 T cell receptor beta chains sequenced from one sample in a study of cytomegalovirus exposure and HLA in healthy donors. A multiplex PCR was run with 60 Vbeta primers and 13 Jbeta primers. Sequencing was performed with immunoSEQ multiplex PCR; in TCRdb, only in-frame clones are kept and a portion is missing. The table records about 120,000 clones, 80% of them present only once. Specimen: PBMCs. These receptors were obtained from a female donor in good health and CMV-seropositive.

V gene TRBV2 combines with J gene TRBJ2-3; TRBD2 matches at 9 bases. CDR1 and CDR2 from the germline V gene are SNHLY and FYNNEI. This CDR3 comprises 16 residues. After removal of 2 bases from V and 3 bases from J, the junction contained 6 bases not matched to a gene. The CDR3 coding sequence is TGTGCCAGCAGTGAAAATAGCGGGGGTGGTACAGATACGCAGTATTTT. It is translated as CASSENSGGGTDTQYF. The full variable domain, rest sourced from reference TRBV2 and TRBJ2-3, is EPEVTQTPSHQVTQMGQEVILRCVPISNHLYFYWYRQILGQKVEFLVSFYNNEISEKSEIFDDQFSVERPDGSNFTLKIRSTKLEDSAMYFCASSENSGGGTDTQYFGPGTRLTVL.

The chain uses TRBV30 and TRBJ1-5, with 8 bases matching TRBD1. The CDR3 loop spans 15 amino acids. Trimming at V came to 2 bases and at J to 4 bases, leaving 7 bases not matched to a gene. Per the germline V gene, CDR1 is GTSNPN and CDR2 is SVGIG (reference sequence). The CDR3 loop is CAWSTWTGMNQPQHF. The CDR3 DNA follows: TGTGCCTGGAGTACCTGGACAGGGATGAATCAGCCCCAGCATTTT.

There are a few counts of this clone. V usage is TRBV5-1 and J usage is TRBJ2-7; 9 nucleotides line up with TRBD2. CDR3 length equals 15 residues. Losses at the gene ends were 0 bases for V and 3 bases for J; bases not matched to a gene: 4. Germline V lookup: CDR1 SGHRS, CDR2 YFSETQ. In DNA, the CDR3 is TGCGCCAGCAGCTTGGGACAGCGGGGGGTCTACGAGCAGTACTTC. Protein sequence: CASSLGQRGVYEQYF.

This chain connects TRBV19 to TRBJ1-5; 7 positions agree with TRBD1. The CDR3 contains 13 residues. Germline V gene data show CDR1 as LNHDA and CDR2 as SQIVND (reference sequence). With 1 base clipped from V and 11 bases from J, the junction kept 5 bases outside the gene matches. The CDR3 spells CASSIGGGRTQHF. In nucleotides, the CDR3 is TGTGCCAGTAGTATAGGAGGGGGCCGGACCCAGCATTTT. Using reference TRBV19 and TRBJ1-5 for the parts outside the CDR3, the full variable domain is DGGITQSPKYLFRKEGQNVTLSCEQNLNHDAMYWYRQDPGQGLRLIYYSQIVNDFQKGDIAEGYSVSREKKESFPLTVTSAQKNPTAFYLCASSIGGGRTQHFGDGTRLSIL.

The chain links TRBV19 to TRBJ2-5, with D tentatively TRBD1 (6 bases). The V gene's germline CDR1 is LNHDA and CDR2 SQIVND (reference sequence). V was pared by 4 bases and J by 4 bases, with 10 bases between. The CDR3 runs to 13 residues. The CDR3 DNA reads as TGTGCCAGTAGTAACAGGGTGGGAGAGACCCAGTACTTC. It codes for CASSNRVGETQYF.

The table lists this clone with a few counts. This chain uses TRBV7-3 with TRBJ2-2; D possibly corresponds to TRBD2 (6 bases). CDR3 length: 15 residues. Germline V gene data show CDR1 as SGHTA and CDR2 as FQGTGA. The V end lost 2 bases, the J end lost 6 bases, and 13 bases lay between the germline ends. CDR3 loop: CASSLLRGASGELFF. Written as DNA, the CDR3 is TGTGCCAGCAGCTTATTGCGGGGAGCTTCCGGGGAGCTGTTTTTT.

The chain employs TRBV5-6 and TRBJ2-6; TRBD1 matches 9 bases. V lost 4 bases and J lost 1; bases outside the gene matches: 9. The CDR3 has 18 residues. Germline V gene data show CDR1 as SGHDT and CDR2 as YYEEEE. The CDR3 coding sequence is TGTGCCAGCAGCGTGTGGGACAGGGTGGTTTCTGGGGCCAACGTCCTGACTTTC. Protein product: CASSVWDRVVSGANVLTF.

J is TRBJ1-1 and V is TRBV4-2; D gene ambiguous. CDR3 length equals 16 residues. Germline assignment: CDR1 LGHNA and CDR2 YNFKEQ. V was cut by 0 bases and J by 0 bases, with 11 bases left in between. In DNA form, the CDR3 reads TGTGCCAGCAGCCAAGAGTCGTCCAGATTGAACACTGAAGCTTTCTTT. Encoded protein: CASSQESSRLNTEAFF.

The chain recombines TRBV27 with TRBJ1-1; possible D gene TRBD1, 6 bases. This CDR3 has 14 amino acids. Trimming removed 3 bases from V and 5 bases from J, with 13 bases in between. Germline values: CDR1 MNHEY, CDR2 SMNVEV (reference sequence). CDR3 in amino acids: CASSFNRVGTEAFF. The CDR3 nucleotides are TGTGCCAGCAGTTTCAACAGGGTCGGGACTGAAGCTTTCTTT.

The chain couples TRBV28 to TRBJ1-4, with TRBD1 matching 9 bases. The CDR3 length is 15 residues. Germline V gene sequence: CDR1 MDHEN, CDR2 SYDVKM. With 4 bases clipped from V and 4 bases from J, the junction kept 4 bases outside the gene matches. The CDR3 DNA reads as TGTGCCAGCAGTTCACCGACAGGGGGTAATGAAAAACTGTTTTTT. Its translation is CASSSPTGGNEKLFF.

The rearrangement uses TRBV7-2 and TRBJ2-1; D perhaps matches TRBD2 (6 bases). The V and J ends lost 5 bases and 5 bases respectively, with 13 bases between them. The CDR3 totals 14 residues. Germline loops: CDR1 SGHTA, CDR2 FQGNSA. The CDR3 protein is CASSKAGTNNEQFF. The CDR3 nucleotides read TGTGCCAGCAGCAAAGCGGGTACTAACAATGAGCAGTTCTTC.

The chain couples TRBV7-6 to TRBJ2-1; no definite D call. The V and J ends lost 3 bases and 4 bases respectively, with 7 bases between them. CDR1 and CDR2 from the germline V gene are SGHVS and FNYEAQ. This CDR3 is built from 13 residues. The CDR3 sequence is CASSFGLYNEQFF. The CDR3 bases are TGTGCCAGCAGCTTTGGGCTGTACAATGAGCAGTTCTTC.

The chain recombines TRBV30 with TRBJ1-6, with D possibly TRBD1 on 5 matching bases. The germline gives CDR1 GTSNPN, CDR2 SVGIG (reference sequence). CDR3 length: 15 amino acids. The V end was cut by 2 bases, the J end by 9 bases, with 17 bases between. The CDR3 sequence: CAWSLQVSRFSPLHF. The CDR3 coding sequence is TGTGCCTGGAGTCTACAGGTTTCCCGTTTTTCACCCCTCCACTTT.

V usage is TRBV5-6 and J usage is TRBJ1-1; unclear D gene. The germline V and J ends were trimmed by 1 base and 0 bases, with 7 bases remaining between them. CDR3 length: 14 residues. The V gene's germline CDR1 is SGHDT and CDR2 YYEEEE. This chain's CDR3 is CASSLSDMNTEAFF. The CDR3 DNA is TGTGCCAGCAGCTTGTCAGATATGAACACTGAAGCTTTCTTT.

The rearrangement joins TRBV11-2 to TRBJ1-3; D is ambiguous. The CDR3 runs to 17 residues. Looked up from germline, CDR1 is SGHAT and CDR2 is FQNNGV. V lost 5 bases and J lost 4, with 21 bases in between. The CDR3 reads CASSPRERRAAGNTIYF. The CDR3 region has the DNA TGTGCCAGCAGCCCACGGGAAAGGAGGGCGGCGGGAAACACCATATATTTT.

The rearrangement uses TRBV7-2 and TRBJ2-1; D may be TRBD2 (6 bases). Trimming removed 6 bases at V and 9 bases at J, with 9 bases between. CDR3 length: 11 residues. The germline gives CDR1 SGHTA, CDR2 FQGNSA. The CDR3: CASRREVEQFF. The DNA of the CDR3 is TGTGCCAGCAGGAGGGAGGTTGAGCAGTTCTTC.

The chain couples TRBV4-1 to TRBJ2-5; TRBD1 matches at 8 bases. CDR3 length equals 17 residues. The V gene's germline CDR1 is MGHRA and CDR2 YSYEKL. The ends lost 1 base at V and 1 base at J; junction bases unmatched: 8. The CDR3 DNA reads as TGCGCCAGCAGCCAAGGGGCAGGGGGCTCCCCCCAAGAGACCCAGTACTTC. Translating gives CASSQGAGGSPQETQYF.

The genes are TRBV7-2 and TRBJ2-2, with D possibly being TRBD1 (5 bases). The CDR3 has 17 amino acids. Trimming left V 6 bases short and J 0 bases short, with 17 bases between. Germline-derived CDR1 and CDR2 are SGHTA and FQGNSA. CDR3: CASRTPRTLSNTGELFF. For the CDR3, the DNA is TGTGCCAGCAGGACTCCCAGGACACTATCGAACACCGGGGAGCTGTTTTTT.

The chain employs TRBV5-8 and TRBJ1-5, with 8 bases lining up with TRBD1. Germline assignment: CDR1 SGHTS and CDR2 YDEGEE. CDR3 size: 14 residues. V lost 0 bases to trimming and J lost 6 bases; unmatched junction nucleotides: 2. The CDR3 DNA reads as TGTGCCAGCAGCTTGGGGACAGGGCTTCAGCCCCAGCATTTT. Translating gives CASSLGTGLQPQHF.

The chain has TRBV11-2 and TRBJ1-3; possible D gene TRBD1, 6 bases. The CDR3 runs to 14 residues. V was cut by 3 bases and J by 2 bases, with 8 bases left in between. Germline V gives CDR1 SGHAT, CDR2 FQNNGV. The CDR3 coding sequence is TGTGCCAGCAGCTTCGCAGGGGCTGGAAACACCATATATTTT. This codes for CASSFAGAGNTIYF.

The chain carries TRBV25-1 and TRBJ1-2; D not certain. CDR1 MGHDK and CDR2 SYGVNS come from the germline V gene. This CDR3 has 16 residues. The ends were cut back, 3 bases at V and 7 bases at J, with 21 bases in the middle. The DNA for the CDR3 is TGTGCCAGCAGTGACCTGAACTCGGGGAGGGAGAGTGGCTACACCTTC. Amino acids: CASSDLNSGRESGYTF.

The V and J genes are TRBV19 and TRBJ2-5, with D possibly matching TRBD2 (6 bases). The V and J ends lost 4 bases and 2 bases respectively, with 8 bases between them. The CDR3 covers 13 residues. Germline V gene lookup returns CDR1 LNHDA and CDR2 SQIVND (reference sequence). The CDR3 DNA is TGTGCCAGTAGTACTGGGACTCAAGAGACCCAGTACTTC. This sequence encodes CASSTGTQETQYF.